This record concerns one TCR beta chain sequence. This entry is derived from a study of CD8+CD57+ T cells in acquired aplastic anemia. The CDR3 contains 16 residues. Germline CDR1 KGHDR, CDR2 SFDVKD. V was clipped by 2 bases and J by 2 bases, with 13 bases between them. TCR beta VDJ combinations and CDR3 sequences were profiled from genomic DNA. TCRdb re-analysed the reads in MiXCR, keeping a single row per CDR3 protein. Of around 200,000 distinct CDR3 sequences in the sample, about half are singletons; the top ten hold just under 20%. The sequenced patients had an expansion of CD8+CD57+ cells seen by flow cytometry.

The V and J genes are TRBV24-1 and TRBJ2-3, with D perhaps matching TRBD2 (5 bases). The clonotype originates from a human donor with aplastic anemia. The specimen sequenced was sorted CD4+, CD8+, or CD8+CD57+ T cells (not recorded which) from PBMCs. The DNA of the CDR3 is TGTGCCACCAGTGATTCCCGGAGGATCCCCACAGATACGCAGTATTTT. It translates to CATSDSRRIPTDTQYF.